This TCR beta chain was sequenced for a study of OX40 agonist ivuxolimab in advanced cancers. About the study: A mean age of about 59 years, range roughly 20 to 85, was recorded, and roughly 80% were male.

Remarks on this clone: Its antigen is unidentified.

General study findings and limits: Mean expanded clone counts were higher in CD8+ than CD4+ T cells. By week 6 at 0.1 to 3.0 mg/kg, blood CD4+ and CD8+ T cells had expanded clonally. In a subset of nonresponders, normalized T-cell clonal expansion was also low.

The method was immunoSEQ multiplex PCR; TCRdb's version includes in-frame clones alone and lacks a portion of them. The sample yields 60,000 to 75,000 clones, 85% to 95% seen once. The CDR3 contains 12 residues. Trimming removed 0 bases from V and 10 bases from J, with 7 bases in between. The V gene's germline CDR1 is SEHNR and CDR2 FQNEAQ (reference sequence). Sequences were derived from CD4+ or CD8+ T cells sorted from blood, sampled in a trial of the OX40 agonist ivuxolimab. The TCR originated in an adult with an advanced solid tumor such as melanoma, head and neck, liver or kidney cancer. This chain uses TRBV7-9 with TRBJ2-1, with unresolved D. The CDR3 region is CASSLAGGEQFF. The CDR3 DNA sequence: TGTGCCAGCAGCTTAGCAGGTGGCGAGCAGTTCTTC.